The clone carrying this T cell receptor (beta chain) showed up just once. Its antigen is not known. Profiled with immunoSEQ multiplex PCR; TCRdb holds only in-frame clones, not every one. The sample holds approximately 140,000 clones, roughly 87% seen once. This sample stems from a study of T cell responses to AZD1222 COVID-19 vaccine. Trimming stripped 1 base from V and 0 bases from J, with 7 bases between. Germline CDR1 reads LGHNA; CDR2 reads YSLEER. CDR3 length: 15 amino acids. Study outcomes and limitations: Unmutated variant regions are reportedly targeted by nearly half of spike-specific TCRs. Repertoire collection took place solely once the T cell response had peaked.

This receptor was obtained from an adult in good health. The V and J genes are TRBV4-3 and TRBJ1-5; D gene unclear. The sample in question was peripheral blood, obtained on day 0 of AZD1222 vaccination. The CDR3 DNA is TGCGCCAGCAGCCAAGGGATTGGTAGCAATCAGCCCCAGCATTTT. Its translation: CASSQGIGSNQPQHF.